In its sample, the clone carrying this T cell receptor (beta chain) was seen once. Time point indicated: baseline, week 1 (first vaccination visit). Regarding treatment: pre-vaccination baseline after standard-of-care therapy. Patients carried new grade 3 or 4 IDH1-mutant astrocytomas lacking nuclear ATRX. CDR3 length equals 11 residues. Trimming pared 2 bases from V and 6 bases from J, leaving 8 bases between. The V gene's germline CDR1 is GTSNPN and CDR2 SVGIG (reference sequence). The data are from a study of a mutant IDH1 vaccine in newly diagnosed glioma. Clones were read by immunoSEQ multiplex PCR, and TCRdb kept only the in-frame ones, dropping some. Among about 66,000 clones listed, approximately 86% were seen once.

Sequenced material: PBMCs, taken from a glioma patient treated with radiotherapy, temozolomide or both. The gene calls are TRBV30 and TRBJ2-7; D call uncertain. This TCR was sampled from a man younger than 40 with glioma. CDR3 amino acids: CAWSSLSEQYF. In DNA form, the CDR3 reads TGTGCCTGGAGTAGTCTTAGCGAGCAGTACTTC.